The entry below describes one T cell receptor beta chain. The data originate from a study of cytotoxic CD8 clonotypes in ibrutinib-treated CLL. Data came from immunoSEQ multiplex PCR; TCRdb stores just in-frame clones and leaves some out. The table records about 130,000 clones, roughly 80% of them present only once. The CDR3 consists of 14 residues. The ends were cut back, 5 bases at V and 5 bases at J, with 12 bases in the middle. Germline assignment: CDR1 SGHTA and CDR2 FQGTGA. This specimen consisted of PBMCs, obtained after 24 months of ibrutinib treatment. This TCR was sampled from a human donor with chronic lymphocytic leukemia. This chain connects TRBV7-3 to TRBJ2-2; D may match TRBD1 or TRBD2 (5 bases each). This CDR3 reads CASSLGPTTGELFF. CDR3 nucleotides: TGTGCCAGCAGCCTGGGACCCACGACCGGGGAGCTGTTTTTT.